The rows below give T cell receptor beta chains drawn from one sample of a study of cytomegalovirus exposure and HLA in healthy donors. Sequenced by immunoSEQ multiplex PCR; TCRdb stores in-frame clones only, minus some. The table lists about 98,000 clones, more than 70% of them singletons. Sequenced input: PBMCs. The receptors stem from a man aged 18 to 29 in good health and CMV-seropositive. The CDR3 runs from the conserved cysteine through the conserved F or W. D genes are given only for firm matches. Clone sizes are given selectively: once, few, many, or a class where the clone is expanded.

D gene | J gene | clone size | CDR3 length | V gene | CDR3 DNA | CDR3 protein
. | TRBJ1-1 | . | 13 | TRBV15 | TGTGCCACCAGAGGGTGGGAGGACACTGAAGCTTTCTTT | CATRGWEDTEAFF
. | TRBJ1-3 | . | 16 | TRBV5-4 | TGTGCCACCAGGGAGGTACCGGGTGCCTCTGGAAACACCATATATTTT | CATREVPGASGNTIYF
TRBD1 | TRBJ2-7 | . | 16 | TRBV4-1 | TGCGCCAGCAGCCAAGATTACGGGACAGGGTACTACGAGCAGTACTTC | CASSQDYGTGYYEQYF
. | TRBJ1-5 | . | 14 | TRBV27 | TGTGCCAGCAGTTTAGCCGGTAGCAATCAGCCCCAGCATTTT | CASSLAGSNQPQHF
TRBD2 | TRBJ2-3 | once | 15 | TRBV14 | TGTGCCAGCAGCCAATCCGGACTAGCGGCAGATACGCAGTATTTT | CASSQSGLAADTQYF
TRBD1 | TRBJ1-5 | . | 15 | TRBV15 | TGTGCCACCAGCCAGGACAGGGGGCTATCTCAGCCCCAGCATTTT | CATSQDRGLSQPQHF
TRBD2 | TRBJ2-7 | . | 16 | TRBV4-1 | TGCGCCAGCAGCCAGGGAGGGACGGACCGTGCCTACGAGCAGTACTTC | CASSQGGTDRAYEQYF
TRBD2 | TRBJ2-5 | . | 14 | TRBV27 | TGTGCCAGCAGTGTCCGGGGGGGCCGGGAGACCCAGTACTTC | CASSVRGGRETQYF
. | TRBJ2-3 | . | 13 | TRBV7-3 | TGTGCCAGCAGTCCACAGAATGTAGATACGCAGTATTTT | CASSPQNVDTQYF
. | TRBJ2-7 | . | 14 | TRBV6-5 | TGTGCCAGCAGTAACAACGGGATACGGTACGAGCAGTACTTC | CASSNNGIRYEQYF
TRBD2 | TRBJ2-5 | . | 13 | TRBV2 | TGTGCCAGCAGGAGCGGGGTCCAAGAGACCCAGTACTTC | CASRSGVQETQYF
. | TRBJ1-1 | . | 11 | TRBV4-1 | TGCGCCAGCGCCCGAGGGACTGAAGCTTTCTTT | CASARGTEAFF
. | TRBJ1-2 | once | 16 | TRBV21-1 | TGTGCCAGCAGCAAAAAACCCGGACAGGCGAACTATGGCTACACCTTC | CASSKKPGQANYGYTF
TRBD1 | TRBJ2-3 | . | 16 | TRBV5-4 | TGTGCCAGCAGTGCTAGGACAGGGTTTTACACAGATACGCAGTATTTT | CASSARTGFYTDTQYF
. | TRBJ1-6 | . | 14 | TRBV7-9 | TGTGCCAGCAGCTTAGTGCAGGGCGGATCACCCCTCCACTTT | CASSLVQGGSPLHF
. | TRBJ1-1 | . | 16 | TRBV13 | TGTGCCAGCAGCTTCGGTTTGCCAGGGGCGTTCACTGAAGCTTTCTTT | CASSFGLPGAFTEAFF
. | TRBJ1-1 | . | 11 | TRBV2 | TGTGCCAGCAGTGTATTAGATGAAGCTTTCTTT | CASSVLDEAFF
. | TRBJ1-1 | . | 15 | TRBV7-9 | TGTGCCAGCAGCTTAGGGGGCAGGCCGGACACTGAAGCTTTCTTT | CASSLGGRPDTEAFF
. | TRBJ2-3 | few | 16 | TRBV12-1 | TGTGCCAGCAGCTTTTGCTCATCGGGGGGCGCAGATACGCAGTATTTT | CASSFCSSGGADTQYF
. | TRBJ2-7 | . | 14 | TRBV2 | TGTGCCAGCAGTGATCGACAGTATCGAAACGAGCAGTACTTC | CASSDRQYRNEQYF
TRBD2 | TRBJ2-7 | . | 15 | TRBV28 | TGTGCCAGCAGCTCTAGCGGGGCCCTACTATACGAGCAGTACTTC | CASSSSGALLYEQYF
. | TRBJ2-7 | . | 13 | TRBV14 | TGTGCCAGCAGCCAACCAACTCGGGGCGAGCAGTACTTC | CASSQPTRGEQYF
TRBD1 | TRBJ1-5 | . | 13 | TRBV6-1 | TGTGCCAGCAGGGGGACAGGGCCTCAGCCCCAGCATTTT | CASRGTGPQPQHF
. | TRBJ1-2 | . | 13 | TRBV5-4 | TGTGCCAGCAGCGCAGACAGTAACTATGGCTACACCTTC | CASSADSNYGYTF
TRBD1 | TRBJ1-6 | once | 13 | TRBV29-1 | TGCAGCGCCCGGGACAGGGATAATTCACCCCTCCACTTT | CSARDRDNSPLHF
TRBD1 | TRBJ1-1 | . | 16 | TRBV18 | TGTGCCAGCTCACCGGTCCAGACAGGGGTGGCCACTGAAGCTTTCTTT | CASSPVQTGVATEAFF
. | TRBJ1-5 | . | 15 | TRBV27 | TGTGCCAGCAGTTTAGGGGGGTTCGGAGGGCAGCCCCAGCATTTT | CASSLGGFGGQPQHF
TRBD1 | TRBJ2-5 | once | 12 | TRBV5-1 | TGCGCCAGCAGCCGACAGGGAGAGACCCAGTACTTC | CASSRQGETQYF
. | TRBJ2-7 | . | 14 | TRBV11-2 | TGTGCCAGCAGCTTAGGGCCAGGGGTCTACGAGCAGTACTTC | CASSLGPGVYEQYF
. | TRBJ1-1 | . | 13 | TRBV5-5 | TGTGCCAGCAGCTTGGATGGAGGGAGGGGAGCTTTCTTT | CASSLDGGRGAFF
. | TRBJ1-1 | . | 14 | TRBV19 | TGTGCCAGTAGTACAGGGATCCTGAACACTGAAGCTTTCTTT | CASSTGILNTEAFF
. | TRBJ2-5 | . | 13 | TRBV19 | TGTGCCAGTAGTATCGCGGGGCCAGAGACCCAGTACTTC | CASSIAGPETQYF
. | TRBJ1-2 | . | 14 | TRBV15 | TGTGCCACCAGCAGAGAGGGCAAGGACTATGGCTACACCTTC | CATSREGKDYGYTF
TRBD1 | TRBJ1-1 | . | 14 | TRBV4-1 | TGCGCCAGCAGCCGGGGACAGATGAACACTGAAGCTTTCTTT | CASSRGQMNTEAFF
TRBD2 | TRBJ2-3 | once | 13 | TRBV18 | TGTGCCAGCTCAGCGGGGGGAACAGATACGCAGTATTTT | CASSAGGTDTQYF
TRBD2 | TRBJ2-3 | . | 14 | TRBV19 | TGTGCCACTTCAGCTAGCGGGGGTACAGATACGCAGTATTTT | CATSASGGTDTQYF
TRBD2 | TRBJ2-3 | . | 14 | TRBV18 | TGTGCCAGCTCACCGCTAGCGGCCACAGATACGCAGTATTTT | CASSPLAATDTQYF
TRBD1 | TRBJ1-6 | . | 17 | TRBV27 | TGTGCCAGCAGTTCACAGGGGGTGAGCTCCTATAATTCACCCCTCCACTTT | CASSSQGVSSYNSPLHF
. | TRBJ1-2 | . | 13 | TRBV9 | TGTGCCAGCAGCGAAGTGAACAGGGTCGGCTACACCTTC | CASSEVNRVGYTF
TRBD1 | TRBJ1-5 | . | 16 | TRBV2 | TGTGCCAGCAGTAGGAGTGGGACAGGGGTCAATCAGCCCCAGCATTTT | CASSRSGTGVNQPQHF
. | TRBJ2-7 | . | 13 | TRBV4-1 | TGCGCCAGCAGCCAAACAGACTCCTACGAGCAGTACTTC | CASSQTDSYEQYF
. | TRBJ1-6 | few | 13 | TRBV10-2 | TGCGCCAGCAGTGACAGGGAGGATTCACCCCTCCACTTT | CASSDREDSPLHF
. | TRBJ2-5 | . | 11 | TRBV2 | TGTGCCAGCAGTGCGAGGGAGACCCAGTACTTC | CASSARETQYF
TRBD2 | TRBJ2-7 | few | 16 | TRBV6-4 | TGTGCCAGCAGAGACCTCGGCGGGGGGCGTTCCTACGAGCAGTACTTC | CASRDLGGGRSYEQYF
TRBD1 | TRBJ2-7 | . | 14 | TRBV7-3 | TGTGCCAGCAGCCCCGGGACAGGGGGCTACGAGCAGTACTTC | CASSPGTGGYEQYF
. | TRBJ1-1 | . | 14 | TRBV4-1 | TGCGCCAGCAGGGGGGAGGGGATGGACACTGAAGCTTTCTTT | CASRGEGMDTEAFF
. | TRBJ1-6 | . | 13 | TRBV10-3 | TGTGCCATCAGTGAGTATGACTATTCACCCCTCCACTTT | CAISEYDYSPLHF
TRBD2 | TRBJ2-2 | . | 18 | TRBV13 | TGTGCCAGCAGCTTAGAACCCAGCGGGGGGCCCCGCACCGGGGAGCTGTTTTTT | CASSLEPSGGPRTGELFF
. | TRBJ1-4 | . | 14 | TRBV2 | TGTGCCAGCAGCGCGTCGGCGGGCTCTGGAAAACTGTTTTTT | CASSASAGSGKLFF
TRBD2 | TRBJ2-7 | . | 15 | TRBV7-6 | TGTGCCAGCAGCTTAGGGACTAGCCAAACCTACGAGCAGTACTTC | CASSLGTSQTYEQYF
. | TRBJ2-7 | . | 17 | TRBV7-2 | TGTGCCAGCAGCTCACGTGGGCGGGGACAGCTTACCTACGAGCAGTACTTC | CASSSRGRGQLTYEQYF